This TCR beta chain is from a study of T cell responses to AZD1222 COVID-19 vaccine. Study-level points and caveats: Donor demographics were predominantly white British with a female majority; clonal diversity may be underestimated. Baseline testing showed seropositivity in only a handful of AZD1222 recipients.

Data came from immunoSEQ multiplex PCR; TCRdb stores just in-frame clones and leaves some out. The sample lists 130,000 or so clones, approximately 95% occurring once. Turning to this clone: Its antigen is still unknown.

This CDR3 spans 14 amino acids. Germline CDR1 is SGHNT and CDR2 is YYREEE (reference sequence). The junction had 6 bases not matched to a gene; V was cut back by 3 bases and J by 4 bases. This sequence joins TRBV5-4 and TRBJ1-2, with 7 bases fitting TRBD1. This TCR was recovered from an adult in good health. The specimen was peripheral blood, collected on day 0 of MenACWY control vaccination. The DNA for the CDR3 is TGTGCCAGCAGCTCTGACAGGGCGAGCTATGGCTACACCTTC. Its protein is CASSSDRASYGYTF.